This T cell receptor (beta chain) was recorded in a study of identical twins. TCRdb recomputed calls from the 5' RACE reads with MiXCR, one row per CDR3 protein. The sample shows roughly 720,000 distinct CDR3 sequences, 15% to 20% of them seen only once. Trimming cost V 3 bases and J 2 bases, with 14 bases left between them. There are 16 residues in the CDR3. The germline CDR1 and CDR2 sequences are MGHDK and SYGVNS. This clonotype turned up a few times. Separately, the same data were catalogued under a study of T cells expressing NK-cell markers.

Sequenced sample: PBMCs. The receptor was isolated from a woman in her late teens or twenties in good health. This sequence joins TRBV25-1 and TRBJ2-4; tentatively, D is TRBD1 (6 bases). The CDR3 loop is CASSDSATGPKNIQYF. DNA of the CDR3: TGTGCCAGCAGTGACTCTGCGACAGGCCCCAAAAACATTCAGTACTTC.